Here is one T cell receptor (beta chain) with its context. The protocol was immunoSEQ multiplex PCR, while the TCRdb copy is restricted to in-frame clones and leaves out a portion. Of approximately 160,000 clones in the sample, 84% were seen once. The data stem from a study of blood T cell repertoires in COVID-19. Study in general: Specimens from acute and convalescent COVID-19 originated in the United States, Italy and Spain.

V was clipped by 1 base and J by 8 bases; unmatched bases: 7. This CDR3 comprises 15 residues. The germline CDR1 and CDR2 sequences are MGHRA and YSYEKL. The sequence came from a woman aged 45-65 years in a cohort sampled during active or convalescent COVID-19. Specimen: peripheral blood. The V and J genes are TRBV4-1 and TRBJ2-1; 8 positions match TRBD2. The CDR3 region is CASSQGTSTRDEQFF. CDR3 nucleotides: TGCGCCAGCAGCCAAGGGACTAGCACGCGCGATGAGCAGTTCTTC.